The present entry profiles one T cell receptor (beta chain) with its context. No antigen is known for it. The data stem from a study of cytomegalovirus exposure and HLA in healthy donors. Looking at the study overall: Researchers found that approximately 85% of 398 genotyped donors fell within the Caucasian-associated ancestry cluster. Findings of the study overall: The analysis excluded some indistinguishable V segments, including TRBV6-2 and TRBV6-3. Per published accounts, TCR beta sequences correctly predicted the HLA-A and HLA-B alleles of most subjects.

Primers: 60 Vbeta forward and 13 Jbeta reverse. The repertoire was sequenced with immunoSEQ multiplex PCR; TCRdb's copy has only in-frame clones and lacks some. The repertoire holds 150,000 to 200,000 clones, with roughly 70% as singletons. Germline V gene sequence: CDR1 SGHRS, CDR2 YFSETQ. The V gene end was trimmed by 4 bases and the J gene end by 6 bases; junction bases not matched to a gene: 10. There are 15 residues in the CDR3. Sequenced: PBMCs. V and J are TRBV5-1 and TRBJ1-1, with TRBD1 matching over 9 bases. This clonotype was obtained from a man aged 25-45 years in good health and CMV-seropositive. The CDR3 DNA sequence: TGCGCCAGCAGCCACCAGGGGACAGGGTTGGCTGAAGCTTTCTTT. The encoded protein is CASSHQGTGLAEAFF.